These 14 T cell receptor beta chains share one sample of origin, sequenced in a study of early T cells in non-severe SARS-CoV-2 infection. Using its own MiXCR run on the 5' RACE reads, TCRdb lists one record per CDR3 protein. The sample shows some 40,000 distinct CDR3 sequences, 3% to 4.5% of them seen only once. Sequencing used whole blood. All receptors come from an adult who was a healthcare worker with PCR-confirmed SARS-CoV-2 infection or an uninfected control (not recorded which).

As DNA, the CDR3 is TGTGCCAGCAGCCTCCGACAGGGGGGTGAAAAACTGTTTTTT. Translating gives CASSLRQGGEKLFF. This rearrangement joins TRBV12-3 or TRBV12-4 to TRBJ1-4, with TRBD1 matching 9 bases. The CDR3 runs 14 residues. Trimming took 6 bases from V and 7 from J; bases not matched to a gene: 6.

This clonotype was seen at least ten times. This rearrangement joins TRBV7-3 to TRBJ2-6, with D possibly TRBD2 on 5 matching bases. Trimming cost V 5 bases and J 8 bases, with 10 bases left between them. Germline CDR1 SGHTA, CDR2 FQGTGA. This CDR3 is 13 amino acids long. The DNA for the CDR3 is TGTGCCAGCAGCCCCAGCGGACCCAACGTCCTGACTTTC. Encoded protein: CASSPSGPNVLTF.

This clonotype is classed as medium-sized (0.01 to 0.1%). The CDR3 loop is CATKDSGSPYNEQFF. The CDR3 nucleotides read TGTGCCACCAAAGATAGCGGGAGCCCCTACAATGAGCAGTTCTTC. V is TRBV24-1 and J is TRBJ2-1; 9 positions agree with TRBD2. The germline gives CDR1 KGHDR, CDR2 SFDVKD. With 8 bases clipped from V and 2 bases from J, the junction kept 6 bases outside the gene matches. The CDR3 totals 15 residues.

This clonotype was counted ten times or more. CDR3 region: CATSDGAKPSYSGANVLTF. DNA for the CDR3: TGTGCCACCAGTGATGGGGCAAAACCGTCATACTCTGGGGCCAACGTCCTGACTTTC. The chain links TRBV24-1 to TRBJ2-6; D perhaps matches TRBD1 (5 bases). CDR1 is KGHDR and CDR2 is SFDVKD in the germline V gene. V was shortened by 3 bases and J by 0 bases, with 17 bases between the two germline ends. The CDR3 extends over 19 amino acids.

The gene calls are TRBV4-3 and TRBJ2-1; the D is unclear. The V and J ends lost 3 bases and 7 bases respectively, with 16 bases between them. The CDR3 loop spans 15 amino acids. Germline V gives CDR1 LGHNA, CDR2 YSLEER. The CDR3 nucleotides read TGCGCCAGCAGCCACTCTTTTCTCGATAGGAATGAGCAGTTCTTC. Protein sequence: CASSHSFLDRNEQFF.

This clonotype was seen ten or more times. CDR3 region: CASSLPPDTQYF. The CDR3 nucleotides are TGTGCCAGCAGCTTGCCCCCAGATACGCAGTATTTT. V usage is TRBV5-5 and J usage is TRBJ2-3, with no clear D. This CDR3 comprises 12 residues. V lost 1 base, J lost 4 bases, and 4 bases lay in between. Germline assignment: CDR1 SGHKS and CDR2 YYEKEE (reference sequence).

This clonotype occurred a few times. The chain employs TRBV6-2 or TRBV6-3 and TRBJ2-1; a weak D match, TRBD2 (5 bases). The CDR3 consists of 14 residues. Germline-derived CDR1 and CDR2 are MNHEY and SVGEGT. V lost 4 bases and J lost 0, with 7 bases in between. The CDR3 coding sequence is TGTGCCAGCAGTTCTGCGGGCTCCTACAATGAGCAGTTCTTC. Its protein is CASSSAGSYNEQFF.

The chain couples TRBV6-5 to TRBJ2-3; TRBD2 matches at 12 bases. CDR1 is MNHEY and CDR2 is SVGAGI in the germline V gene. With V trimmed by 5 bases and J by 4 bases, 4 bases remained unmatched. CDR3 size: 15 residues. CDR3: CASSRLAGEADTQYF. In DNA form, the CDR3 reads TGTGCCAGCAGTCGACTAGCGGGGGAGGCAGATACGCAGTATTTT.

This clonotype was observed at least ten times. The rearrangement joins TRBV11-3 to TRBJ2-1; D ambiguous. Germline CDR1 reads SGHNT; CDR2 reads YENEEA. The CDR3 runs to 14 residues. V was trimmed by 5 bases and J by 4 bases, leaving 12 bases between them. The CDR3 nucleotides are TGTGCCAGCAGCCCCCTGGGCAGGTACAATGAGCAGTTCTTC. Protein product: CASSPLGRYNEQFF.

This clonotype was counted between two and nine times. The CDR3 DNA follows: TGTGCCAGCAGCTTGGCAGGGGGGGCCACCTACAATGAGCAGTTCTTC. Protein: CASSLAGGATYNEQFF. The V and J genes are TRBV5-6 and TRBJ2-1, with D perhaps being TRBD1 or TRBD2 (7 bases each). The CDR3 loop spans 16 amino acids. V lost 0 bases to trimming and J lost 2 bases, with 12 bases between them. Germline lookup yields CDR1 SGHDT and CDR2 YYEEEE.

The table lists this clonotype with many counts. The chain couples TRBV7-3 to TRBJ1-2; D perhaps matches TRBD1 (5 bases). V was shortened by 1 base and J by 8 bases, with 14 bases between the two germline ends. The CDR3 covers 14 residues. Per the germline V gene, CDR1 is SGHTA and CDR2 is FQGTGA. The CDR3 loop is CASSLIPGDLGYTF. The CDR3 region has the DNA TGTGCCAGCAGCTTAATTCCGGGGGACTTGGGCTACACCTTC.

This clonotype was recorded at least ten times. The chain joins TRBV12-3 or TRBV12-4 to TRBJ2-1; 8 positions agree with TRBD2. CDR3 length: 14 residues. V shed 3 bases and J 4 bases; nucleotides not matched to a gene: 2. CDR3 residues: CASSLTSAYNEQFF. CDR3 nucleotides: TGTGCCAGCAGTTTGACTAGCGCGTACAATGAGCAGTTCTTC.

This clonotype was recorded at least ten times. This CDR3 reads CASSYSMSSGRGNEQFF. CDR3 coding DNA: TGTGCCAGCAGTTACTCGATGTCTAGCGGGAGGGGCAATGAGCAGTTCTTC. This rearrangement joins TRBV6-2 or TRBV6-3 to TRBJ2-1, with 12 positions matching TRBD2. Trimming cost V 0 bases and J 6 bases; bases outside gene matches: 6. Germline CDR1 is MNHEY and CDR2 is SVGEGT. The CDR3 is made up of 17 amino acids.

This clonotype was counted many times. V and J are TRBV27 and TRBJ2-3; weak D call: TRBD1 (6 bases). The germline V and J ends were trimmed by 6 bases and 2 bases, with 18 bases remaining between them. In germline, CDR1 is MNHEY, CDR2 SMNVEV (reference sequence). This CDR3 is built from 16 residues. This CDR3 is CASSPRDTRATDTQYF. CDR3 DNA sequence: TGTGCCAGCAGCCCGAGGGACACGAGGGCCACAGATACGCAGTATTTT.